The T cell receptor (beta chain) under discussion was sequenced for a study of T cells in Graves' hyperthyroidism and ophthalmopathy. As for the study in general: Prior to any treatment, at the point of initial diagnosis, peripheral blood was collected.

Template material for amplifying TCR beta CDR3 regions consisted of RNA transcripts. First-round RT-PCR with HTBI primers amplified the TCR CDR3 region. TCRdb analysed the multiplex PCR reads with MiXCR anew, one entry per CDR3 protein. Here the sample spans 450,000 to 650,000 distinct CDR3 sequences, less than 25% being singletons. The V gene's germline CDR1 is MNHEY and CDR2 SMNVEV (reference sequence). The CDR3 contains 13 residues. V gave up 4 bases and J gave up 11 bases, with 15 bases separating them. V usage is TRBV27 and J usage is TRBJ1-5; D is undetermined. Sequenced input: blood. This clonotype originated in a young man with Graves' hyperthyroidism. The CDR3 DNA reads as TGTGCCAGCAGTTCCTCTCCGGGTTGGTCCCAGCATTTT. It specifies CASSSSPGWSQHF.